Sequencing of this T cell receptor (beta chain) was carried out in a study of vaccination effects on CD4 cells after COVID-19 (dated by TCRdb to between 2021 and 2022). About the study as a whole: Participants received two doses of either the BNT162b2 or the mRNA-1273 mRNA SARS-CoV-2 vaccine. SARS-CoV-2 spike-specific CD4+ TCR repertoires from before and after mRNA vaccination were compared in COVID-19 convalescent patients and in infection-naive vaccine recipients. Altogether, over 9 COVID-19 convalescent patients and a handful of SARS-CoV-2-naive healthy vaccine recipients made up the full study. Cultures from other donors in the study were sequenced with the Oncomine TCR Beta short-read assay on an Illumina iSeq 100.

The investigation overall reported the following: Limitations of the study were the small number of convalescent patients and the absence of early post-infection timepoints. In healthy vaccine recipients, vaccine-induced clones were almost all SARS-CoV-2 mono-reactive, with only 1 of 255 cross-reactive with common cold coronaviruses. Clones induced by infection and clones induced by vaccination both contracted markedly at late timepoints after vaccination, which fits with T cell responses waning over time.

To note about this clone: What this receptor recognizes is not known. Per-nucleotide qualities are absent, and no much larger clonotype sits a single base away.

Sequences SGHNT (CDR1) and YYREEE (CDR2) are obtained from the germline V gene (reference sequence). V drops 0 bases and J drops 3 bases, leaving 6 bases in between. From the cysteine through the phenylalanine, the CDR3 covers 14 amino acids. The read is trimmed to its CDR3 DNA, 42 bases read in frame from base 1. In the ViraFEST assay, PBMC were stimulated with viral peptide pools, and antigen-specific CD4+ T cell clonotypes were then identified by expansion using TCR sequencing. After around ten days of culture, CD4+ T cells were isolated with the EasySep CD4+ T cell isolation kit. None of the healthy vaccine recipients had a prior SARS-CoV-2 infection, which was confirmed by nucleocapsid antibody tests that came back negative both before and after vaccination. Some 2.2 million PBMC per well were cultured in IMDM with about 5.1% human AB serum, 8.5 to 10 IU/ml IL-2 and gentamicin, plus 10 ug/ml peptides. Half of the culture medium was replaced with fresh IL-2-containing medium on days 3 and 7. Unless noted otherwise, every peptide stimulation condition was cultured in triplicate wells. PBMC were separated from whole blood using Ficoll-Paque Plus gradient centrifugation and were then either cryopreserved at -140C or used fresh. Overlapping peptide pools spanned the spike proteins of SARS-CoV-2 and the common cold coronaviruses HCoV-NL63, HCoV-OC43 and HCoV-229E. Genomic DNA was extracted from cultured CD4+ T cells with the QIAamp micro DNA kit.

Library method: the immunoSEQ multiplex PCR assay. DNA from the CD4+ T cells that had been cultured and isolated underwent TCR beta CDR3 sequencing. The authors' pipeline ran thus. Non-productive TCR sequences were discarded, and reads were trimmed to the CDR3 region, with only CDR3s of 7 or more amino acids retained. The MANAFEST web app was used to pick out antigen-specific clonotypes by comparing their expansion in peptide wells with that in reference cultures. To be called positive, a clone needed expansion at FDR<0.05 compared with the reference and with all other wells, an odds ratio greater than 5, and a frequency greater than 0.1% in two replicate wells. A clonotype was called cross-reactive if it was significantly expanded both in SARS-CoV-2 spike wells and in at least one common cold coronavirus spike condition. CDR3 similarity was assessed by Levenshtein distance with the stringdist R package, and unrooted trees were built with ape in R 3.6.1. The source is immuneACCESS, and TCRdb retained only in-frame sequences with V and J called. Part of the clones is not carried over; for the studies checked, unresolved V genes explain less than half of this, and the remainder is unexplained. Clone size and the V and J calls come from that table; the DNA yielded D and trimming. This sample is represented by 20,000 to 25,000 clones; roughly 80% of them were singletons. Roughly a fifth of the sample comes from the top ten.

The sequences come from CD4+ T cells from PBMCs cultured with HCoV-NL63 spike peptides, collected before COVID-19 vaccination. The cell subset or site label of this sample denotes: HCoV-NL63 spike overlapping peptide pool stimulation. The sequence derives from a human donor who received a COVID-19 vaccine. The chain uses TRBV5-4 and TRBJ1-4, with no reliable assignment of the D segment. The CDR3 amino acid sequence is: CASSLGLSNEKLFF. The sequence in DNA is TGTGCCAGCAGCTTGGGTCTTTCTAATGAAAAACTGTTTTTT.